This paragraph reports one TCR beta chain. Its antigen is as yet unknown. The data originate from a study of T cell responses to AZD1222 COVID-19 vaccine. Whole-study findings and limits: After the peak T cell response, and only then, were repertoires sampled.

The CDR3 covers 15 residues. With V trimmed by 4 bases and J by 6 bases, 7 bases remained unmatched. In germline, CDR1 is WNHNN, CDR2 SYGVQD (reference sequence). Sequencing used immunoSEQ multiplex PCR; TCRdb keeps in-frame clones, though not all of them. The sample consists of tens of thousands of clones, over 80% of them appearing once. The chain combines TRBV10-1 with TRBJ2-1, with 9 bases fitting TRBD1. The sample in question was peripheral blood, obtained on day 0 of MenACWY control vaccination. The receptor's source is an adult in good health. This chain's CDR3 is CASSGEGTGSNEQFF. The CDR3 region has the DNA TGCGCCAGCAGTGGAGAAGGGACAGGGAGCAATGAGCAGTTCTTC.